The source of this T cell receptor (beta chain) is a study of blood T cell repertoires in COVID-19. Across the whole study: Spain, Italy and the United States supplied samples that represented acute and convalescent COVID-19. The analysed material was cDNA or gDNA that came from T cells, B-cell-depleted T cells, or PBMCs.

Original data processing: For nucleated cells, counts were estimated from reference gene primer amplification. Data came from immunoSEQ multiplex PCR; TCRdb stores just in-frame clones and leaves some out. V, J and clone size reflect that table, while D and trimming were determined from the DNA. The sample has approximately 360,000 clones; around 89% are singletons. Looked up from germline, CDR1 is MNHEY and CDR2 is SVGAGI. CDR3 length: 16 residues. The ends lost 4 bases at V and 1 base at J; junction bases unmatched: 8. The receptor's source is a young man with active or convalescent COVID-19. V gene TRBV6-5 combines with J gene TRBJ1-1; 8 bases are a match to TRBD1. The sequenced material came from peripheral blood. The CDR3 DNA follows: TGTGCCAGCAGTTTTGGGCAGGGGGCGAGGAACACTGAAGCTTTCTTT. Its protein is CASSFGQGARNTEAFF.